This T cell receptor (beta chain) emerged from a study of blood T cell repertoires in COVID-19 (dated by TCRdb to the early 2020s). Background on the whole study: Samples from collaborators originated in the United States, Italy and Spain and spanned both the acute and convalescent phases of COVID-19. The prospective study material was composed of cDNA or gDNA derived from T cells, B-cell-depleted T cells, or PBMCs. Deeply sampled blood TCRbeta repertoires from subjects exposed to, actively infected with, or recovered from COVID-19 were included in the dataset. The repertoires were released in a freely available public database intended as a resource for research on the immune response to SARS-CoV-2. Samples came from the ongoing ImmuneRACE study (first 160 participants) plus 1,254 subjects from 6 global collaborators. Nearly every sample came with metadata listing a de-identified subject ID, COVID-19 status, age in years and sex. Where HLA class I and class II types were available, the types were taken from metadata supplied by the sample provider, not from assay-based typing. The research as a whole found: The amount of clinical and demographic metadata varied by source and participant and was provided uncurated.

One collaborating source in Seattle enrolled patients while the patients were actively infected and followed the patients over time throughout the course of disease. Whole blood was collected in K2EDTA tubes by collaborating institutions according to the institutions' own protocols. For TCRbeta analysis, collaborator samples were shipped as frozen whole blood, as isolated PBMCs, or as DNA extracted from either sample type. The germline V gene specifies MNHNS as CDR1 and SASEGT as CDR2. The V end loses 3 bases and the J end loses 8 bases, and a stretch of 14 bases separates them. The cysteine opens and the valine closes a CDR3 of 13 amino acids. Only the CDR3 DNA stays, 39 bases, in frame from base 1. In regard to this clone: Its antigen is currently not known. There are no base qualities to consult, and no much larger clone falls within one base.

TCRbeta CDR3 regions were amplified from genomic DNA by means of the immunoSEQ Assay, a bias-controlled multiplex PCR. The published analysis was carried out like this. The number of nucleated cells in each sample was estimated by amplification of reference gene primers within the assay. To quantify the absolute abundance of each unique TCRbeta CDR3 rearrangement, sequence reads were collapsed and filtered. For each sample, productive Simpson clonality was calculated as the square root of Simpson's diversity index over productive rearrangements. The source is immuneACCESS, and TCRdb retained only in-frame sequences with V and J called. Part of the clones is not carried over; for the studies checked, unresolved V genes explain less than half of this, and the remainder is unexplained. That table gives V, J and clone size, and the DNA gave D and trimming. Across this sample there are approximately 190,000 clones, with about 80% seen only once. In total, the top ten clones hold 7.8% of the sample.

This TCR derives from a woman aged 55-70 years with COVID-19, enrolled during active disease. Sequenced: peripheral blood. Here the chain combines TRBV6-1 and TRBJ2-7, with a weak D call of TRBD1 (5 bases match). The nucleotide sequence reads TGTGCCAGCAGTGACAGGGAAGGGGAAAAGCAGTACGTC. Its protein product is CASSDREGEKQYV.